This record concerns one T cell receptor beta chain sequence. In this sample, this clonotype turned up many times. What this receptor recognizes is not known. Base qualities are not recorded, but no much larger clone differs from it by a single base. The data originate from a study of CD8 T cells in ankylosing spondylitis (dated by TCRdb to 2016 to 2017). For context, the study as a whole: T cell receptor beta repertoires were profiled in healthy donors and ankylosing spondylitis patients so that disease-linked TCR variants could be found. The full study cohort was made up of about 25 ankylosing spondylitis patients and around 100 healthy donors. Peripheral blood was sampled, and synovial fluid was additionally collected from ankylosing spondylitis patients. Overall study outcomes, separate from this receptor: According to the report, matched synovial fluid samples from ankylosing spondylitis patients were significantly enriched for the disease-linked clones. The disease-linked clones had a CD8+ phenotype and were found at relatively low frequencies in peripheral blood. Some of the motif variants had been reported before in the synovial fluid and blood of reactive arthritis patients, a finding that suggests common disease-initiation mechanisms. Blood from ankylosing spondylitis patients appeared to be characterized by a TCR beta motif made up of eight highly homologous amino acid variants.

The CDR3 starts with the cysteine, ends with the phenylalanine, and has 17 residues. Only the CDR3 DNA is retained, 51 bases long and in frame from the first base. The germline V gene provides CDR1 SGHAT and CDR2 FQNNGV. The germline ends are 18 bases apart after V is trimmed by 6 bases and J by 1 base. The data were produced on an Illumina HiSeq 2500. Quantitative 5'-RACE with molecular barcodes was used to prepare TCR beta libraries. For the original study's pipeline: To identify disease-linked TCR variants, a new computational method was used, one built on a probabilistic model of VDJ rearrangement. Using fastp trimming at Q25 and MiXCR clonotype assembly, TCRdb reanalyzed the public sequencing data and kept in-frame beta chains. When rows share a CDR3 protein, they turn into one entry using the most common DNA and genes. The V and J calls shown here were made by TCRdb, not taken from the authors' results. Present in this sample are roughly 120,000 distinct CDR3 sequences, roughly 13% of which were seen just once. The top ten clonotypes cover 2.5% to 3% of the sample.

This clonotype was obtained from a female donor with ankylosing spondylitis or in good health (not recorded which). The sequenced material came from blood, either unsorted or a sorted T cell fraction (not recorded which). This chain is built from TRBV11-2 and TRBJ2-2; possibly the D gene is TRBD1, per 6 matching bases. The nucleotide sequence is TGTGCCAGCAGTAAGATCCGGGACACGCGGAACACCGGGGAGCTGTTTTTT. This encodes CASSKIRDTRNTGELFF.